This T cell receptor (beta chain) derives from a study of regulatory dendritic cells for organ transplantation. General study findings and limits: Considerable individual heterogeneity was seen in alloreactive memory CD8+ T cells.

CFSE-labeled sorted T cells met regulatory or mature dendritic cells for 5 to 6 days. About this clone itself: Antigen: not known.

TCRdb keeps only in-frame clones here, not all; method: immunoSEQ multiplex PCR. The top ten clones hold 0.45% to 0.7% of a sample with about 10,000 clones, roughly 65% of them seen once. The CDR3 extends over 14 amino acids. Germline-derived CDR1 and CDR2 are ENHRY and SYGVKD. V was clipped by 4 bases and J by 6 bases; unmatched bases: 6. The chain joins TRBV10-3 to TRBJ1-1; 9 bases match TRBD1. This receptor was taken from a human donor in good health. The sequenced sample was naive CD4+ T cells from blood cultured with dendritic cells. Noted subset: CD45RA+ naive T cells. As DNA, the CDR3 is TGTGCCATCAGTGCGACCACAGGGGGCCCTGAAGCTTTCTTT. It codes for CAISATTGGPEAFF.